A single T cell receptor beta chain is shown here with its context. Germline loops: CDR1 SEHNR, CDR2 FQNEAQ (reference sequence). The CDR3 contains 15 residues. V shed 1 base and J 5 bases; nucleotides not matched to a gene: 7. TCRdb reprocessed the reads with MiXCR, giving one entry per CDR3 protein. The data contain a few hundred thousand distinct CDR3 sequences, about a sixth of them seen just once; the ten biggest clones take up roughly 45%. The data were taken from a study of T cell repertoires in cytomegalovirus infection. Study-wide background: Signatures in public TCR beta sequences pointed to both CMV infection and matching HLA type.

The chain uses TRBV7-9 and TRBJ1-1, with TRBD1 matching over 7 bases. The sequence derives from a human donor in good health (CMV status not recorded). Some clones in this sample may be carry-over from other donors' samples. The sample consisted of CD8+ T cells from PBMCs. DNA for the CDR3: TGTGCCAGCAGCTTAGGAAGGACAGGTTGGACTGAAGCTTTCTTT. It specifies CASSLGRTGWTEAFF.